Detailed here is one T cell receptor (beta chain). Generated by immunoSEQ multiplex PCR, the TCRdb table keeps only in-frame clones and is missing some. The sample records about 2.1 million clones, over 85% being singletons. CD45RO-negative cells were positively selected for CCR7, leaving out terminally differentiated effector memory CD45RA+ cells. The donors were all Caucasian adults (living in Nashville, Tennessee). The sample comes from a study of shared clonotypes between healthy human individuals. At the level of the study: Aged 18 to 49, the donors were two women and three men.

V was shortened by 2 bases and J by 7 bases, with 11 bases between the two germline ends. Germline-derived CDR1 and CDR2 are GTSNPN and SVGIG (reference sequence). The CDR3 runs 13 residues. The source material was naive CD8+ T cells from PBMCs. This TCR was sampled from a man younger than 30 in good health. Some clones in this sample may be carry-over from other donors' samples. The chain joins TRBV30 to TRBJ2-2, with D unclear. CDR3 in DNA: TGTGCCTGGAGTTGGGGTTTCCGCGGGGAGCTGTTTTTT. It specifies CAWSWGFRGELFF.